Presented here are 9 T cell receptor beta chains from one specimen sequenced in a study of long-term antiretroviral therapy in people with HIV. At survey level, the immunoSEQ assay was run in its v3.0 version. Using immunoSEQ multiplex PCR, the repertoire was profiled, and TCRdb retains in-frame clones only, with some absent. The profile shows roughly 21,000 clones, less than 80% of them singletons. The sequenced sample was unsorted PBMCs, obtained 4.1 years after starting antiretroviral therapy. These receptors were collected from a woman in her thirties or forties with HIV.

The table lists this clone with a count of one. The CDR3 DNA follows: TGTGCCAGCAGTTTATTGGACCCAGCACGGGATGAGCAGTTCTTC. It codes for CASSLLDPARDEQFF. The chain has TRBV27 and TRBJ2-1, with no clear D. The germline V gene has CDR1 MNHEY and CDR2 SMNVEV (reference sequence). Trimming stripped 1 base from V and 8 bases from J, with 15 bases between. This CDR3 contains 15 residues.

The chain uses TRBV6-1 and TRBJ2-7, with D perhaps matching TRBD2 (6 bases). V lost 7 bases, J lost 3 bases, and 16 bases lay in between. CDR3 length: 14 residues. Germline V gene lookup returns CDR1 MNHNS and CDR2 SASEGT. Here the CDR3 DNA reads TGTGCCAGCACCGCAATGGGACTTCACTACGAGCAGTACTTC. Amino acid sequence: CASTAMGLHYEQYF.

This clone is a singleton in its sample. The CDR3 region has the DNA TGTGCCTGGACGGGTCCCGAGCGGGGAAACTACAATGAGCAGTTCTTC. Translation gives CAWTGPERGNYNEQFF. The chain joins TRBV30 to TRBJ2-1; 7 positions agree with TRBD2. After removal of 4 bases from V and 3 bases from J, the junction contained 12 bases not matched to a gene. This CDR3 is 16 amino acids long. Germline V gene data show CDR1 as GTSNPN and CDR2 as SVGIG (reference sequence).

This rearrangement joins TRBV4-3 to TRBJ1-1; D gene uncertain. Germline loops: CDR1 LGHNA, CDR2 YSLEER. This CDR3 is 14 amino acids long. V was pared by 5 bases and J by 5 bases, with 15 bases between. Written as DNA, the CDR3 is TGCGCCAGCAGCTCGGTCGCGACCGGTACTGAAGCTTTCTTT. Its translation: CASSSVATGTEAFF.

The rearrangement links TRBV7-2 to TRBJ2-7, with a tentative D call TRBD2 (7 bases). Trimming left V 5 bases short and J 5 bases short, with 19 bases between. The CDR3 contains 15 residues. CDR1 and CDR2 from the germline V gene are SGHTA and FQGNSA. The CDR3 nucleotides read TGTGCCAGCAGCCCATCCGGGGGGCAGAGGAACGAGCAGTACTTC. Translating it yields CASSPSGGQRNEQYF. Based on the CDR3 plus reference TRBV7-2 and TRBJ2-7, the full variable domain is GAGVSQSPSNKVTEKGKDVELRCDPISGHTALYWYRQSLGQGLEFLIYFQGNSAPDKSGLPSDRFSAERTGGSVSTLTIQRTQQEDSAVYLCASSPSGGQRNEQYFGPGTRLTVT.

This clone was seen a few times. The chain uses TRBV4-2 and TRBJ2-7; TRBD1 aligns across 7 bases. Germline trimming cut 4 bases from V and 2 bases from J; bases unmatched to any gene: 8. This CDR3 region has 15 residues. Germline V lookup: CDR1 LGHNA, CDR2 YNFKEQ. The CDR3 sequence is CASSPPGTVTYEQYF. In nucleotides, the CDR3 is TGTGCCAGCAGCCCTCCCGGGACAGTAACCTACGAGCAGTACTTC.

This chain connects TRBV10-2 to TRBJ2-1, with a possible D match to TRBD2 (6 bases). This CDR3 has 14 residues. CDR1 is WSHSY, CDR2 SAAADI, per germline. Trimming took 9 bases from V and 2 from J, leaving 14 bases between them. CDR3 sequence (DNA): TGCGCCAGTATGGGGGGACTTACCTACAATGAGCAGTTCTTC. Translation gives CASMGGLTYNEQFF.

The chain links TRBV4-2 to TRBJ2-7; tentative D call: TRBD2 (6 bases). Deletions cut 2 bases from V and 0 bases from J, with 11 bases between. The germline V gene encodes CDR1 LGHNA and CDR2 YNFKEQ. The CDR3 runs 15 residues. The CDR3 region is CASSQIAESSYEQYF. The CDR3 coding sequence is TGTGCCAGCAGCCAAATAGCGGAATCCTCCTACGAGCAGTACTTC.

The table lists this clone with a count of one. The chain combines TRBV2 with TRBJ1-3; no reliable D call. This CDR3 has 13 residues. V shed 4 bases and J shed 0 bases, with 4 bases lying between them. Germline V gene data show CDR1 as SNHLY and CDR2 as FYNNEI. CDR3 DNA: TGTGCCAGCAGTGTAAGCTCTGGAAACACCATATATTTT. Its protein is CASSVSSGNTIYF.